Given below is one T cell receptor beta chain in context. The antigen is not known. The data were obtained in a study of OX40 agonist ivuxolimab in advanced cancers. Study information: Patients undergoing dose escalation presented with hepatocellular carcinoma, melanoma, renal cell or head and neck cancer. The group had a mean age of around 60 years, ranged from about 20 to 79, and was around 86% male.

The assay was immunoSEQ multiplex PCR, and TCRdb's table has in-frame clones only and misses some. Counted here are around 35,000 clones, around 86% occurring once; the ten biggest clones make up 2.4%. CDR1 SGHRS and CDR2 YFSETQ come from the germline V gene. CDR3 length: 14 residues. Trimming cost V 2 bases and J 6 bases, with 15 bases left between them. Findings and caveats of the study: Dose levels from 0.1 to 3.0 mg/kg saw CD4+ and CD8+ blood T cells expand clonally by week 6.

This clonotype was obtained from an adult with an advanced solid tumor such as melanoma, head and neck, liver or kidney cancer. This rearrangement joins TRBV5-1 to TRBJ2-7, with D possibly TRBD1 on 5 matching bases. Sequencing used CD4+ or CD8+ T cells sorted from blood, obtained in a trial of the OX40 agonist ivuxolimab. CDR3 coding DNA: TGCGCCAGCAGCTTTCAGGGATTTCAGGGCGAGCAGTACTTC. It codes for CASSFQGFQGEQYF.